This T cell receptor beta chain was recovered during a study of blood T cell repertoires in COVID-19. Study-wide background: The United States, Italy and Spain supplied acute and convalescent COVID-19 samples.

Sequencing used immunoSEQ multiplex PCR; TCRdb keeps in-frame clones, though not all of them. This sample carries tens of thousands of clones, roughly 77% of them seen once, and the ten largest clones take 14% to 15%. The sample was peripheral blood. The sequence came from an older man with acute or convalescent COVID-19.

CDR3 loop: CASSLTGQGATEAFF. The CDR3 DNA reads as TGTGCCAGCAGCTTGACGGGACAGGGGGCTACTGAAGCTTTCTTT. The chain links TRBV7-2 to TRBJ1-1; 12 bases match TRBD1. CDR3 size: 15 residues. V lost 3 bases and J lost 5; bases outside the gene matches: 4. Germline V gene lookup returns CDR1 SGHTA and CDR2 FQGNSA.